This T cell receptor (beta chain) was captured by sequencing in a study of blood T cell repertoires in COVID-19. Study information: The samples span acute and convalescent COVID-19 from the United States, Italy and Spain.

Original processing methods: Amplifying reference gene primers gave estimates of nucleated cell counts. Sequencing used immunoSEQ multiplex PCR; TCRdb keeps in-frame clones, though not all of them. That table gives V, J and clone size, and the DNA gave D and trimming. In the table there are more than 120,000 clones, over 85% of which are singletons. Germline V gene data show CDR1 as KGHSH and CDR2 as LQKENI. Losses at the gene ends were 5 bases for V and 6 bases for J; bases not matched to a gene: 7. This CDR3 region has 14 residues. The chain recombines TRBV18 with TRBJ1-2, with 9 bases that match TRBD1. This clonotype was obtained from a human donor in a cohort sampled during active COVID-19. The sample comprised peripheral blood. The CDR3, as DNA: TGTGCCAGCTCAGGGACAGGGTCTTTCCATGGCTACACCTTC. Translated: CASSGTGSFHGYTF. The entire variable domain, with the rest obtained from reference TRBV18 and TRBJ1-2, is as follows: NAGVMQNPRHLVRRRGQEARLRCSPMKGHSHVYWYRQLPEEGLKFMVYLQKENIIDESGMPKERFSAEFPKEGPSILRIQQVVRGDSAAYFCASSGTGSFHGYTFGSGTRLTVV.